These 26 T cell receptor beta chains share one sample of origin, sequenced in a study of identifying expanded T cells in peripheral blood. Sequencing was performed with immunoSEQ multiplex PCR; in TCRdb, only in-frame clones are kept and a portion is missing. Among tens of thousands of clones listed, over 80% were seen once. Sample: blood. Source of these receptors: a person aged 18 to 70 in good health.

V gene TRBV7-3 combines with J gene TRBJ2-1; D may correspond to TRBD1 or TRBD2 (5 bases each). This CDR3 has 14 residues. The ends were cut back, 0 bases at V and 6 bases at J, with 9 bases in the middle. Germline CDR1 is SGHTA and CDR2 is FQGTGA. The CDR3 sequence is CASSLTGLANEQFF. CDR3 bases: TGTGCCAGCAGCTTAACGGGGCTAGCCAATGAGCAGTTCTTC.

V gene TRBV28 combines with J gene TRBJ2-4; D not certain. Germline V gene sequence: CDR1 MDHEN, CDR2 SYDVKM. Trimming pared 3 bases from V and 0 bases from J, leaving 9 bases between. This CDR3 is 15 amino acids long. The CDR3 reads CASSFTALAKNIQYF. CDR3 DNA sequence: TGTGCCAGCAGTTTTACGGCGCTAGCCAAAAACATTCAGTACTTC. Variable domain in full (rest from reference TRBV28 and TRBJ2-4): DVKVTQSSRYLVKRTGEKVFLECVQDMDHENMFWYRQDPGLGLRLIYFSYDVKMKEKGDIPEGYSVSREKKERFSLILESASTNQTSMYLCASSFTALAKNIQYFGAGTRLSVL.

V gene TRBV5-1 combines with J gene TRBJ2-3, with D perhaps assigned TRBD1 or TRBD2 (6 bases each). V lost 2 bases to trimming and J lost 0 bases, with 13 bases between them. This CDR3 comprises 16 residues. Germline V gene data show CDR1 as SGHRS and CDR2 as YFSETQ. The CDR3 DNA sequence: TGCGCCAGCAGCTTTAGCGGAGGGGGTAGCACAGATACGCAGTATTTT. Residues: CASSFSGGGSTDTQYF.

This clone was seen many times. V and J are TRBV6-4 and TRBJ2-1; TRBD2 is a possible D gene (6 bases). V shed 5 bases and J shed 0 bases, with 11 bases lying between them. Per germline, CDR1 MRHNA and CDR2 SNTAGT. The CDR3 extends over 15 amino acids. The DNA of the CDR3 is TGTGCCAGCAGTCCTTTTAGCGGCTCCTACAATGAGCAGTTCTTC. It encodes CASSPFSGSYNEQFF.

This clone was detected only a few times. CDR3 amino acids: CASSIPGTGVPYEQYF. CDR3 nucleotide sequence: TGTGCCAGCAGCATCCCAGGGACAGGGGTCCCCTACGAGCAGTACTTC. The V call is TRBV28, the J call TRBJ2-7; TRBD1 aligns across 10 bases. There are 16 residues in the CDR3. The V segment lost 6 bases and the J segment 2 bases; nucleotides outside the gene matches: 10. CDR1 is MDHEN and CDR2 is SYDVKM in the germline V gene.

This clone came up a few times. The gene calls are TRBV19 and TRBJ1-2; maybe TRBD1 (6 bases). The CDR3 contains 14 residues. V was pared by 7 bases and J by 0 bases, with 12 bases between. Per germline, CDR1 LNHDA and CDR2 SQIVND (reference sequence). CDR3 region: CASTGTPPNYGYTF. The CDR3 nucleotides read TGTGCCAGTACCGGGACACCACCTAACTATGGCTACACCTTC.

As for this clone: The junction departs from germline at one end; a sequencing error may be responsible. The chain uses TRBV7-7 and TRBJ2-7; TRBD2 agrees at 14 bases. CDR1 is SSHAT, CDR2 FNYEAQ, per germline (reference sequence). This CDR3 contains 16 residues. CDR3 in amino acids: CASSLGGTSGSHEQYF. In DNA, the CDR3 is TGTGCTAGCAGCCTAGGAGGGACTAGCGGGAGTCACGAGCAGTACTTC.

The chain is built from TRBV7-2 and TRBJ1-2; perhaps TRBD1 as D (5 bases). Germline V CDR1 and CDR2: SGHTA, FQGNSA. Trimming took off 6 bases at V and 5 bases at J, with 16 bases between the two ends. CDR3 size: 14 residues. As DNA, the CDR3 is TGTGCCAGCAGTCAGTCCATCTGGGGGTATGGCTACACCTTC. It translates to CASSQSIWGYGYTF.

The rearrangement links TRBV6-1 to TRBJ1-4; 8 nucleotides line up with TRBD1. V trimming: 2 bases; J trimming: 8 bases; junction bases outside the gene matches: 10. Germline CDR1 reads MNHNS; CDR2 reads SASEGT. CDR3 length: 16 amino acids. CDR3 sequence reads: CASSETRTGKGEKLFF. The CDR3 DNA sequence: TGTGCCAGCAGTGAAACCAGGACAGGGAAGGGCGAAAAACTGTTTTTT.

The rearrangement links TRBV5-4 to TRBJ2-5, with 7 bases identical to TRBD2. The CDR3 runs 16 residues. Germline V gene sequence: CDR1 SGHNT, CDR2 YYREEE (reference sequence). The V segment lost 1 base and the J segment 5 bases; nucleotides outside the gene matches: 11. For the CDR3, the DNA is TGTGCCAGCAGCTTGCCCGGGAGCGGGACGGGTGAGACCCAGTACTTC. This codes for CASSLPGSGTGETQYF.

J is TRBJ2-7 and V is TRBV14, with a tentative D call TRBD1 (5 bases). This CDR3 has 16 residues. Trimming took 1 base from V and 3 from J, leaving 16 bases between them. Germline assignment: CDR1 SGHDN and CDR2 FVKESK. The CDR3 sequence: CASSQAWTTMNYEQYF. The CDR3 DNA reads as TGTGCCAGCAGCCAAGCCTGGACAACCATGAACTACGAGCAGTACTTC.

The chain carries TRBV4-1 and TRBJ2-3; 7 bases fit TRBD2. The CDR3 length is 16 residues. Looked up from germline, CDR1 is MGHRA and CDR2 is YSYEKL. V lost 1 base and J lost 4; bases outside the gene matches: 8. CDR3 bases: TGCGCCAGCAGCCAAGGGAGAGGGAGGGAGGCAGATACGCAGTATTTT. It specifies CASSQGRGREADTQYF.

This chain uses TRBV5-4 with TRBJ2-7; D is possibly TRBD2 (6 bases). Germline V lookup: CDR1 SGHNT, CDR2 YYREEE (reference sequence). The germline V and J ends were trimmed by 3 bases and 2 bases, with 18 bases remaining between them. This CDR3 spans 16 amino acids. CDR3 DNA: TGTGCCAGCAGCTCTCCCGGGCGGGGAAGAACCTACGAGCAGTACTTC. It yields the protein CASSSPGRGRTYEQYF.

The rearrangement uses TRBV11-2 and TRBJ2-1, with 7 bases lining up with TRBD1. CDR1 SGHAT and CDR2 FQNNGV come from the germline V gene. V shed 2 bases, J shed 3 bases, and the junction held 4 bases outside the gene matches. This CDR3 has 15 residues. The CDR3 DNA is TGTGCCAGCAGCTTACGGGACAGCAGCTACAATGAGCAGTTCTTC. Its translation is CASSLRDSSYNEQFF. The full variable domain, in which reference TRBV11-2 and TRBJ2-1 provide the parts outside the CDR3, is EAGVAQSPRYKIIEKRQSVAFWCNPISGHATLYWYQQILGQGPKLLIQFQNNGVVDDSQLPKDRFSAERLKGVDSTLKIQPAKLEDSAVYLCASSLRDSSYNEQFFGPGTRLTVL.

The rearrangement links TRBV10-3 to TRBJ1-5; 8 nucleotides agree with TRBD1. V trimming: 4 bases; J trimming: 4 bases; junction bases outside the gene matches: 9. This CDR3 has 16 amino acids. Germline loops: CDR1 ENHRY, CDR2 SYGVKD. The CDR3 is CAISGGTGLINQPQHF. CDR3 bases: TGTGCCATCAGTGGAGGGACAGGATTGATAAATCAGCCCCAGCATTTT.

The V call is TRBV11-1, the J call TRBJ2-5, with 7 bases matching TRBD1. The V segment lost 4 bases and the J segment 5 bases; nucleotides outside the gene matches: 10. The CDR3 runs to 15 residues. Per the germline V gene, CDR1 is SGHAT and CDR2 is FQDESV (reference sequence). Here the CDR3 DNA reads TGTGCCAGCAGCTCGACAGGGTATCGTGAGGAGACCCAGTACTTC. Amino acid sequence: CASSSTGYREETQYF.

V is TRBV5-1 and J is TRBJ2-7, with D possibly being TRBD2 (6 bases). V was trimmed by 4 bases and J by 4 bases, leaving 21 bases between them. The CDR3 contains 16 residues. The V gene's germline CDR1 is SGHRS and CDR2 YFSETQ. CDR3 residues: CASSLMTLGGTYEQYF. Here the CDR3 DNA reads TGCGCCAGCAGCCTTATGACCCTGGGAGGAACATACGAGCAGTACTTC. The whole variable domain, filled in from reference TRBV5-1 and TRBJ2-7, reads KAGVTQTPRYLIKTRGQQVTLSCSPISGHRSVSWYQQTPGQGLQFLFEYFSETQRNKGNFPGRFSGRQFSNSRSEMNVSTLELGDSALYLCASSLMTLGGTYEQYFGPGTRLTVT.

This rearrangement joins TRBV27 to TRBJ2-7; perhaps TRBD1 as D (5 bases). Trimming took 5 bases from V and 0 from J, leaving 11 bases between them. Germline V CDR1 and CDR2: MNHEY, SMNVEV (reference sequence). The CDR3 runs to 14 residues. The CDR3, as DNA: TGTGCCAGCAGTCCAACAGGTATCTCCTACGAGCAGTACTTC. This sequence encodes CASSPTGISYEQYF.

The chain uses TRBV27 and TRBJ1-2, with 9 bases identical to TRBD1. The CDR3 has 17 amino acids. The junction had 12 bases not matched to a gene; V was cut back by 4 bases and J by 3 bases. Germline V gives CDR1 MNHEY, CDR2 SMNVEV (reference sequence). The CDR3 region is CASSSGDRVAEYYGYTF. The CDR3 DNA is TGTGCCAGCAGTTCGGGGGACAGGGTGGCGGAGTACTATGGCTACACCTTC.

The chain is built from TRBV11-2 and TRBJ2-3; D call uncertain. The V and J ends lost 5 bases and 5 bases respectively, with 5 bases between them. The CDR3 has 11 amino acids. Germline CDR1 is SGHAT and CDR2 is FQNNGV. The DNA for the CDR3 is TGTGCCAGCAGCCCCGTAGATACGCAGTATTTT. Its protein is CASSPVDTQYF.

V usage is TRBV7-2 and J usage is TRBJ2-3; either TRBD1 or TRBD2 may supply D (5 bases each). Between the trimmed V and J ends, which lost 2 bases and 2 bases, there was a span of 11 bases. Germline V gene sequence: CDR1 SGHTA, CDR2 FQGNSA. The CDR3 is 15 residues long. DNA for the CDR3: TGTGCCAGCAGCTTAAACGGGGACCACACAGATACGCAGTATTTT. This gives the protein CASSLNGDHTDTQYF.

The genes are TRBV21-1 and TRBJ1-2. TRBV21-1 is designated a pseudogene. CDR3 length: 17 amino acids. The CDR3 reads CASSKQPPRTKGYGYTF. The DNA of the CDR3 is TGTGCCAGCAGCAAACAACCTCCTAGGACCAAAGGCTATGGCTACACCTTC.

The J gene is TRBJ2-3, the V gene TRBV14, with a tentative D call TRBD2 (5 bases). V was shortened by 0 bases and J by 0 bases, with 13 bases between the two germline ends. CDR1 and CDR2 from the germline V gene are SGHDN and FVKESK. The CDR3 is made up of 17 amino acids. DNA of the CDR3: TGTGCCAGCAGCCAAGATGAGGCGGGCGCTAGCACAGATACGCAGTATTTT. This codes for CASSQDEAGASTDTQYF.

The genes are TRBV7-2 and TRBJ2-3; TRBD2 matches 8 bases. The CDR3 covers 16 residues. The junction had 10 bases not matched to a gene; V was cut back by 6 bases and J by 2 bases. Germline V CDR1 and CDR2: SGHTA, FQGNSA. The CDR3 here is CASSLRAGGFTDTQYF. For the CDR3, the DNA is TGTGCCAGCAGTCTCCGGGCGGGAGGTTTCACAGATACGCAGTATTTT.

The chain carries TRBV14 and TRBJ2-3; TRBD2 agrees at 9 bases. Germline trimming cut 0 bases from V and 5 bases from J; bases unmatched to any gene: 6. The CDR3 spans 16 residues. Germline assignment: CDR1 SGHDN and CDR2 FVKESK. CDR3 in DNA: TGTGCCAGCAGCCAAGATCGGGGTAGCGGGAGAGATACGCAGTATTTT. Its protein is CASSQDRGSGRDTQYF.

V gene TRBV25-1 combines with J gene TRBJ1-3; D is unresolved. This CDR3 region has 15 residues. Deletions cut 1 base from V and 0 bases from J, with 7 bases between. CDR1 is MGHDK and CDR2 is SYGVNS in the germline V gene. CDR3 amino acids: CASSEWVYSGNTIYF. Here the CDR3 DNA reads TGTGCCAGCAGTGAATGGGTATACTCTGGAAACACCATATATTTT.